This TCR beta chain was captured in a study of cytomegalovirus exposure and HLA in healthy donors. Turning to the study itself: Membership in the Caucasian-associated ancestry cluster was found for 81% of approximately 430 genotyped donors.

Primers: 60 Vbeta forward and 13 Jbeta reverse. Profiling relied on immunoSEQ multiplex PCR, and the TCRdb table lists in-frame clones only, not all of them. The profile shows more than 95,000 clones, 77% of them singletons. Points from the study as a whole: In vitro checks showed that three CMV-associated chains really do target CMV antigens. The authors later found HLA-associated TCR beta chains more clonally expanded than equally common others.

CDR1 and CDR2 (germline): MDHEN, SYDVKM. V lost 10 bases and J lost 3; bases outside the gene matches: 13. This CDR3 has 15 amino acids. This clone was observed a single time. Its antigen is undetermined. Sequenced: PBMCs. The TCR comes from a man in his fifties or sixties in good health and CMV-seropositive. The chain carries TRBV28 and TRBJ2-7, with 9 bases matching TRBD2. This chain's CDR3 is CATKSTAGGYYEQYF. The CDR3, as DNA: TGTGCCACCAAATCCACAGCGGGAGGATACTACGAGCAGTACTTC.